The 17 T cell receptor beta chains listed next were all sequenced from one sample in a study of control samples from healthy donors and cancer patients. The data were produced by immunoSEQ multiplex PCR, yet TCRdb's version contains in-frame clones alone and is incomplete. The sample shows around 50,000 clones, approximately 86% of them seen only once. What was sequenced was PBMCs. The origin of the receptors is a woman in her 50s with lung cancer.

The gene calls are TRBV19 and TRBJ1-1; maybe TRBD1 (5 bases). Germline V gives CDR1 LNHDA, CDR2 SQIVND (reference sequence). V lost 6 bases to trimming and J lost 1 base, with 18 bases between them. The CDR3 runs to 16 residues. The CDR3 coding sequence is TGTGCCAGTAGGTTAGACAGCCGCACAGGGAACACTGAAGCTTTCTTT. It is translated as CASRLDSRTGNTEAFF.

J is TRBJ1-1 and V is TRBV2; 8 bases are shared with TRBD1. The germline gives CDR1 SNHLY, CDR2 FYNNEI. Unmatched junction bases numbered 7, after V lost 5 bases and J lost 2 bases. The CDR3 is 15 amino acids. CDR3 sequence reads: CASSRNRGGNTEAFF. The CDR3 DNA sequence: TGTGCCAGCAGTAGAAACAGGGGGGGAAACACTGAAGCTTTCTTT.

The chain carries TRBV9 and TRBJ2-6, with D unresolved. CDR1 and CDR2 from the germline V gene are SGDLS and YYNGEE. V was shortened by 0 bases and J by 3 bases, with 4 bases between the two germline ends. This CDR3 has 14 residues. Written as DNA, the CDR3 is TGTGCCAGCAGCGTAGTCGTTGGGGCCAACGTCCTGACTTTC. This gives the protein CASSVVVGANVLTF.

The CDR3, as DNA: TGTGCCAGCAGGCGGGGGTCTTGGGTAGACACTGAAGCTTTCTTT. This encodes CASRRGSWVDTEAFF. The V and J genes are TRBV5-8 and TRBJ1-1; D possibly corresponds to TRBD1 (5 bases). Looked up from germline, CDR1 is SGHTS and CDR2 is YDEGEE. CDR3 length equals 15 residues. V gave up 5 bases and J gave up 3 bases, with 17 bases separating them.

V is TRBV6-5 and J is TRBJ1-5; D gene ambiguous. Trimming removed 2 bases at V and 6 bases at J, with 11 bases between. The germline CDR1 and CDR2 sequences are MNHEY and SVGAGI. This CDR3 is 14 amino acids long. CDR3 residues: CASSYKREGQPQHF. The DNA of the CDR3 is TGTGCCAGCAGTTACAAGAGGGAAGGTCAGCCCCAGCATTTT.

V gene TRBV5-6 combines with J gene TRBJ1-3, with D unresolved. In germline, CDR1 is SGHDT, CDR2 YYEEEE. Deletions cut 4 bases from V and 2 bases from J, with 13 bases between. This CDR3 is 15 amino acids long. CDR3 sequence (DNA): TGTGCCAGCAGCACCTATGGAGGGACTGGAAACACCATATATTTT. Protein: CASSTYGGTGNTIYF.

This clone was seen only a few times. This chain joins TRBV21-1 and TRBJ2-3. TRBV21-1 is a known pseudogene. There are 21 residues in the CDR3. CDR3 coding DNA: TGTGCCAGCAGCACCACCTTCCTTGGGGGGCAGAGGGGTGAGGGCACAGATACGCAGTATTTT. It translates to CASSTTFLGGQRGEGTDTQYF.

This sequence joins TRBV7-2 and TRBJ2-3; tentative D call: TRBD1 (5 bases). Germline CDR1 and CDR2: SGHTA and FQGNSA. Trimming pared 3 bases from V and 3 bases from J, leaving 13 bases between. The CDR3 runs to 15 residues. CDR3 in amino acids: CASSFRTPDTDTQYF. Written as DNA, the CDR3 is TGTGCCAGCAGCTTTAGGACACCAGATACAGATACGCAGTATTTT.

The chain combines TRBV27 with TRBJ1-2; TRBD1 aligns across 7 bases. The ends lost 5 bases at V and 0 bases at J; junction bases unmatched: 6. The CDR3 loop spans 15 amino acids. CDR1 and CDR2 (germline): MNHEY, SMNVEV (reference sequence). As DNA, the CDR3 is TGTGCCAGCAGTCCGGGGACAGCTTCTAACTATGGCTACACCTTC. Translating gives CASSPGTASNYGYTF.

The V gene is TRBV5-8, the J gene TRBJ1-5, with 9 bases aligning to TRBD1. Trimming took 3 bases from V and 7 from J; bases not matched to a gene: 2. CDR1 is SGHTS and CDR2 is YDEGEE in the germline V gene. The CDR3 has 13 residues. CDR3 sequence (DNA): TGTGCCAGCAGCTCGGGACAGGGACAGCCCCAGCATTTT. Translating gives CASSSGQGQPQHF. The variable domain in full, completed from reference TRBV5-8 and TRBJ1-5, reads EAGVTQSPTHLIKTRGQQATLRCSPISGHTSVYWYQQALGLGLQFLLWYDEGEERNRGNFPPRFSGRQFPNYSSELNVNALELEDSALYLCASSSGQGQPQHFGDGTRLSIL.

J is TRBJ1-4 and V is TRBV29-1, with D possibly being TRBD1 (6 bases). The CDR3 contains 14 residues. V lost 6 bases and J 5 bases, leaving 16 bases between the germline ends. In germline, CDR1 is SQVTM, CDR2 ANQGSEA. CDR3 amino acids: CSVDPRGANEKLFF. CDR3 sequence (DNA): TGCAGCGTCGATCCTCGGGGGGCCAATGAAAAACTGTTTTTT.

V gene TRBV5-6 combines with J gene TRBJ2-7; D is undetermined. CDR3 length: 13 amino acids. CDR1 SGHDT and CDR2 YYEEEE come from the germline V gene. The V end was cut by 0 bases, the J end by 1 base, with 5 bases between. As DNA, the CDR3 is TGTGCCAGCAGCTTGGACAAATCCTACGAGCAGTACTTC. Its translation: CASSLDKSYEQYF.

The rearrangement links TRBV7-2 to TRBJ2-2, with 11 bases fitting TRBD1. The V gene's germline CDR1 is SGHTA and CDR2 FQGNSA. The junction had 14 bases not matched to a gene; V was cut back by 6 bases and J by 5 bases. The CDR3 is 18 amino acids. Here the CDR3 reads CASSRKPGTGGRTGELFF. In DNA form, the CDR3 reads TGTGCCAGCAGTCGCAAGCCCGGGACAGGGGGTCGTACCGGGGAGCTGTTTTTT.

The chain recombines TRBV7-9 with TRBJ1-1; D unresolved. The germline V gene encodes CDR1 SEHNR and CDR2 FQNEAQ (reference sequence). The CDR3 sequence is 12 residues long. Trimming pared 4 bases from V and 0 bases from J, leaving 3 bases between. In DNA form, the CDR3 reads TGTGCCAGCAGCTCGATGAACACTGAAGCTTTCTTT. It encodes CASSSMNTEAFF.

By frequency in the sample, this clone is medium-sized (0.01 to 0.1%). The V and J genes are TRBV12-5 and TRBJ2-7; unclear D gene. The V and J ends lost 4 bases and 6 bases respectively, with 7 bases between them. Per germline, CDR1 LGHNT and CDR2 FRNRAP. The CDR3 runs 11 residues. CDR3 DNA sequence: TGTGCTAGTGGTTACGGGCCCGAGCAGTACTTC. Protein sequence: CASGYGPEQYF.

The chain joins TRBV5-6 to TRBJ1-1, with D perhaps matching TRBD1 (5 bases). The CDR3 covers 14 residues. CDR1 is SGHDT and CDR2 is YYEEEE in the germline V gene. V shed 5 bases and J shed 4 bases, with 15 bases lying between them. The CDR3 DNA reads TGTGCCAGCAGTCAGCAGGGACTCGCCACTGAAGCTTTCTTT. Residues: CASSQQGLATEAFF.

CDR3 DNA sequence: TGTGCCAGCAGCTTAGGGCGGGCCAGAACTAACACTGAAGCTTTCTTT. Its translation: CASSLGRARTNTEAFF. The chain recombines TRBV13 with TRBJ1-1; D is ambiguous. V lost 0 bases, J lost 2 bases, and 13 bases lay in between. The CDR3 loop spans 16 amino acids. Germline CDR1 reads PRHDT; CDR2 reads FYEKMQ (reference sequence).